The 9 T cell receptor beta chains below all came from one sample that was sequenced in a study of Ad26.COV2.S vaccination and SARS-CoV-2 variants. Treatment specified: around 19 received Ad26.COV2.S at low or high dose, single or two shots; roughly 5 received placebo; per-sample allocation not given. The samples date from day 63 after the first vaccine or placebo injection. Profiled with immunoSEQ multiplex PCR; TCRdb holds only in-frame clones, not every one. The repertoire holds about 680,000 clones, with 89% as singletons. Sample: peripheral blood, taken in a trial of Ad26.COV2.S vaccine versus placebo. All receptors derive from a person aged 18-60 years who received the Ad26.COV2.S COVID-19 vaccine or a placebo.

This chain links TRBV4-3 with TRBJ2-6; TRBD2 matches at 7 bases. Unmatched junction bases numbered 6, after V lost 5 bases and J lost 2 bases. The germline CDR1 and CDR2 sequences are LGHNA and YSLEER. This CDR3 region has 16 residues. The CDR3 is CASSFTRGAGANVLTF. The CDR3 DNA is TGCGCCAGCAGCTTCACCCGGGGGGCTGGGGCCAACGTCCTGACTTTC.

V usage is TRBV6-5 and J usage is TRBJ1-2; a weak D match, TRBD1 (6 bases). The CDR3 covers 12 residues. V dropped 6 bases and J dropped 6 bases, with 11 bases sitting between them. Germline V gene sequence: CDR1 MNHEY, CDR2 SVGAGI. CDR3 in amino acids: CASRPRGHGYTF. DNA of the CDR3: TGTGCCAGCAGGCCCAGGGGCCATGGCTACACCTTC.

CDR3 bases: TGTGCCAGCAGTTACAGGCAGGGGGCGAGTCCCGGGGAGCTGTTTTTT. Translated, it gives CASSYRQGASPGELFF. V usage is TRBV6-6 and J usage is TRBJ2-2, with 8 positions matching TRBD1. V was pared by 2 bases and J by 6 bases, with 8 bases of the junction left unmatched. From germline, CDR1 is MNHNY and CDR2 SVGAGI (reference sequence). The CDR3 is 16 residues long.

CDR3 DNA sequence: TGTGCCAGCAGTTTAGGTGGAGGGAGAGATGAAGCTTTCTTT. Its translation is CASSLGGGRDEAFF. The chain uses TRBV27 and TRBJ1-1; unclear D gene. This CDR3 comprises 14 residues. V lost 2 bases to trimming and J lost 7 bases, with 14 bases between them. Germline-derived CDR1 and CDR2 are MNHEY and SMNVEV (reference sequence).

J is TRBJ1-2 and V is TRBV7-2; weak D call: TRBD1 (5 bases). The CDR3 extends over 14 amino acids. Trimming removed 5 bases at V and 0 bases at J, with 10 bases between. The germline CDR1 and CDR2 sequences are SGHTA and FQGNSA. DNA of the CDR3: TGTGCCAGCAGCGTAGACAGAGCTAACTATGGCTACACCTTC. It encodes CASSVDRANYGYTF. Looking up the rest from reference TRBV7-2 and TRBJ1-2 gives the full variable domain: GAGVSQSPSNKVTEKGKDVELRCDPISGHTALYWYRQSLGQGLEFLIYFQGNSAPDKSGLPSDRFSAERTGGSVSTLTIQRTQQEDSAVYLCASSVDRANYGYTFGSGTRLTVV.

This rearrangement joins TRBV27 to TRBJ1-2; no clear D. The CDR3 spans 14 residues. Trimming took off 2 bases at V and 8 bases at J, with 15 bases between the two ends. From germline, CDR1 is MNHEY and CDR2 SMNVEV (reference sequence). The CDR3, as DNA: TGTGCCAGCAGTTTACAAGGCGACTTGGTGGGCTACACCTTC. The encoded protein is CASSLQGDLVGYTF.

V is TRBV18 and J is TRBJ2-5; possibly TRBD1 or TRBD2 for D (5 bases each). CDR3 length: 15 residues. CDR1 is KGHSH and CDR2 is LQKENI in the germline V gene. Between the trimmed V and J ends, which lost 4 bases and 6 bases, there was a span of 18 bases. This chain's CDR3 is CASSQPGTRWQTQYF. The DNA for the CDR3 is TGTGCCAGCTCACAGCCAGGGACGAGATGGCAGACCCAGTACTTC.

J is TRBJ2-4 and V is TRBV2; possible D gene TRBD1, 5 bases. The V end was cut by 4 bases, the J end by 2 bases, with 15 bases between. The CDR3 covers 16 residues. Germline CDR1 is SNHLY and CDR2 is FYNNEI. For the CDR3, the DNA is TGTGCCAGCAGTGGGACAAGAATTAGCCCCAAAAACATTCAGTACTTC. Protein sequence: CASSGTRISPKNIQYF. Filled out from reference TRBV2 and TRBJ2-4, the complete variable domain reads EPEVTQTPSHQVTQMGQEVILRCVPISNHLYFYWYRQILGQKVEFLVSFYNNEISEKSEIFDDQFSVERPDGSNFTLKIRSTKLEDSAMYFCASSGTRISPKNIQYFGAGTRLSVL.

The chain has TRBV19 and TRBJ1-3; TRBD1 might be the D (6 bases). CDR1 LNHDA and CDR2 SQIVND come from the germline V gene (reference sequence). This CDR3 contains 14 residues. Trimming left V 9 bases short and J 6 bases short, with 18 bases between. The chain's CDR3 is CASQDRGGTNTIYF. CDR3 in DNA: TGTGCCAGCCAAGACCGAGGGGGGACAAACACCATATATTTT.